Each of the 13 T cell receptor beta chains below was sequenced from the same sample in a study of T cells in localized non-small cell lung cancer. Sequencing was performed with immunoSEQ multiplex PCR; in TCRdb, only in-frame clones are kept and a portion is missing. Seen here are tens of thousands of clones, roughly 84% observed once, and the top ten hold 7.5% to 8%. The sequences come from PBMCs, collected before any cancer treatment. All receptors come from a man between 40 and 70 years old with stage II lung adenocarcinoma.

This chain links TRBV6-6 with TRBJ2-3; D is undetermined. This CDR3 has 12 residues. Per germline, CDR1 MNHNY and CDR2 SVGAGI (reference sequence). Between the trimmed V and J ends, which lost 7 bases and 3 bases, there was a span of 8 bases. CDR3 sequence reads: CASNQGTDTQYF. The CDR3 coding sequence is TGTGCCAGCAACCAAGGAACAGATACGCAGTATTTT.

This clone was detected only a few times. The CDR3 here is CASSGTSGNEQYF. In DNA form, the CDR3 reads TGTGCCTCCTCCGGGACTAGCGGGAACGAGCAGTACTTC. This chain uses TRBV10-3 with TRBJ2-7; TRBD2 matches 13 bases. Germline V gene lookup returns CDR1 ENHRY and CDR2 SYGVKD. V lost 11 bases to trimming and J lost 5 bases; unmatched junction nucleotides: 6. The CDR3 contains 13 residues.

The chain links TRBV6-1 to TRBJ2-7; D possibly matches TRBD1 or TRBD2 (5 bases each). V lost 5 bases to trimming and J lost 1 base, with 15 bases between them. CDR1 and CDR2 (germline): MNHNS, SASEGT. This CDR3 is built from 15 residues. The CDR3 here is CASSPTWDASYEQYF. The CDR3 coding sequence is TGTGCCAGCAGTCCTACCTGGGACGCATCCTACGAGCAGTACTTC.

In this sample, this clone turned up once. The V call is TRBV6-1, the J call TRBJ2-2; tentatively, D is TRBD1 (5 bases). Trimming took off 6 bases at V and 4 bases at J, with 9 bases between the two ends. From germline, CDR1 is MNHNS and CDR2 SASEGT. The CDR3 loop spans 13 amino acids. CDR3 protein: CASRGQSTGELFF. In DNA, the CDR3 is TGTGCCAGCAGGGGGCAGAGCACCGGGGAGCTGTTTTTT.

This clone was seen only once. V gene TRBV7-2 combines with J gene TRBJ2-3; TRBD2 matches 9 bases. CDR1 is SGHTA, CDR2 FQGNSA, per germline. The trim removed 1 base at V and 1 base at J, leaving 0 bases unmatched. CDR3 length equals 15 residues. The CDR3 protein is CASSLGLAGTDTQYF. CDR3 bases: TGTGCCAGCAGCTTAGGACTAGCGGGCACAGATACGCAGTATTTT.

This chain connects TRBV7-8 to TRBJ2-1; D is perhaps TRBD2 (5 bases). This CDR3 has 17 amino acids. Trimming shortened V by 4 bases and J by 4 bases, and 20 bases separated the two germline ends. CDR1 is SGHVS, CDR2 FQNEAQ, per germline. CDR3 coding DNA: TGTGCCAGCAGCTCCGAGGGTATTAGCAGCACATACAATGAGCAGTTCTTC. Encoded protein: CASSSEGISSTYNEQFF.

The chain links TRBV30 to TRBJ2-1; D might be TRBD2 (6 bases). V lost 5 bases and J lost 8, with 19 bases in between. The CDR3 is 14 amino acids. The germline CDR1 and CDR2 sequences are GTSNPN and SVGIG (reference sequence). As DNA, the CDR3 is TGTGCCTGGGACGGGGACTCGAGGAGCGATGAGCAGTTCTTC. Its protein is CAWDGDSRSDEQFF. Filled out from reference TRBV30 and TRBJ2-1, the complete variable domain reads SQTIHQWPATLVQPVGSPLSLECTVEGTSNPNLYWYRQAAGRGLQLLFYSVGIGQISSEVPQNLSASRPQDRQFILSSKKLLLSDSGFYLCAWDGDSRSDEQFFGPGTRLTVL.

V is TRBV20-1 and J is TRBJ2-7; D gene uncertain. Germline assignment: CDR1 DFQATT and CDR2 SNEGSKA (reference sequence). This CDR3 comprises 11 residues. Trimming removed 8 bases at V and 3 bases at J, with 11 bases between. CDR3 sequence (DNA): TGCAGTTCGGAGATGGGCTACGAGCAGTACTTC. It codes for CSSEMGYEQYF.

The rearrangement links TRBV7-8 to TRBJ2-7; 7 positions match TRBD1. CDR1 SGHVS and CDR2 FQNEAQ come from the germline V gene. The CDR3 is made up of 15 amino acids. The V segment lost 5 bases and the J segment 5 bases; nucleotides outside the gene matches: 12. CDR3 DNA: TGTGCCAGCAGCCCCCGAGAGGGGGCGGTCCACGAGCAGTACTTC. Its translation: CASSPREGAVHEQYF. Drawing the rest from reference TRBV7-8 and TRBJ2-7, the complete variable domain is GAGVSQSPRYKVAKRGQDVALRCDPISGHVSLFWYQQALGQGPEFLTYFQNEAQLDKSGLPSDRFFAERPEGSVSTLKIQRTQQEDSAVYLCASSPREGAVHEQYFGPGTRLTVT.

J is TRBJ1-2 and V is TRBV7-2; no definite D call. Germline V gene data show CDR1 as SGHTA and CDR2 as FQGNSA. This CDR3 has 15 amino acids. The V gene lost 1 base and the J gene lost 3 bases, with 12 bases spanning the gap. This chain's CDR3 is CASSLELGLDYGYTF. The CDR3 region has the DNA TGTGCCAGCAGCTTAGAGCTGGGTCTGGACTATGGCTACACCTTC.

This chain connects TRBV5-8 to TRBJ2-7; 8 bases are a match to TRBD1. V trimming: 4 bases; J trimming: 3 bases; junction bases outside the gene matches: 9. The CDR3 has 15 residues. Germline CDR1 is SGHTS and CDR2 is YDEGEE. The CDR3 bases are TGTGCCAGCAGCAGGACCGGGACAGGATACTACGAGCAGTACTTC. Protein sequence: CASSRTGTGYYEQYF.

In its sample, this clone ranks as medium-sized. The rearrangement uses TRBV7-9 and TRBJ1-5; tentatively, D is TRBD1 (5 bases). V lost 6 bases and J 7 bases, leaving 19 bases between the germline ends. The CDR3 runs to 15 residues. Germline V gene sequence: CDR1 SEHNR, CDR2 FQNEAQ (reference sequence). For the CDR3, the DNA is TGTGCCAGCAGTCCCCAAGGGGTGGGCGGGCAGCCCCAGCATTTT. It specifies CASSPQGVGGQPQHF.

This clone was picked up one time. In nucleotides, the CDR3 is TGTGCCAGCAGCCCCGGGACAGGGGGCTATGAGCAGTTCTTC. It codes for CASSPGTGGYEQFF. The genes are TRBV7-2 and TRBJ2-1; 12 bases agree with TRBD1. With V trimmed by 5 bases and J by 8 bases, 4 bases remained unmatched. The CDR3 length is 14 residues. Germline lookup yields CDR1 SGHTA and CDR2 FQGNSA.